The 15 T cell receptor beta chains below all came from one sample that was sequenced in a study of blood T cell repertoires in COVID-19. Sequenced by immunoSEQ multiplex PCR; TCRdb stores in-frame clones only, minus some. This table has about 39,000 clones, 75% to 90% appearing once. Sequencing input: peripheral blood. These receptors were obtained from a man aged 50 to 60 with active or convalescent COVID-19.

The chain employs TRBV9 and TRBJ1-6; D unresolved. Germline CDR1 is SGDLS and CDR2 is YYNGEE. The CDR3 consists of 12 residues. V lost 7 bases and J 14 bases, leaving 16 bases between the germline ends. CDR3 in DNA: TGTGCCAGCTCAACCTCCGCGGGTGCCCTCCACTTT. It encodes CASSTSAGALHF. Filled out from reference TRBV9 and TRBJ1-6, the complete variable domain reads DSGVTQTPKHLITATGQRVTLRCSPRSGDLSVYWYQQSLDQGLQFLIQYYNGEERAKGNILERFSAQQFPDLHSELNLSSLELGDSALYFCASSTSAGALHFGNGTRLTVT.

The chain recombines TRBV28 with TRBJ1-4; possibly TRBD1 for D (6 bases). Germline CDR1 is MDHEN and CDR2 is SYDVKM. This CDR3 comprises 13 residues. The V gene lost 7 bases and the J gene lost 4 bases, with 10 bases spanning the gap. The CDR3 region is CASKGGSNEKLFF. DNA of the CDR3: TGTGCCAGCAAAGGGGGTAGTAATGAAAAACTGTTTTTT.

The chain joins TRBV6-4 to TRBJ2-1; tentatively, D is TRBD2 (6 bases). V was clipped by 3 bases and J by 5 bases, with 8 bases between them. CDR1 is MRHNA, CDR2 SNTAGT, per germline. The CDR3 totals 13 residues. The CDR3 DNA follows: TGTGCCAGCAGTGATCGGGGGAACAATGAGCAGTTCTTC. This encodes CASSDRGNNEQFF.

The V call is TRBV24-1, the J call TRBJ2-1; 7 bases are shared with TRBD2. The germline gives CDR1 KGHDR, CDR2 SFDVKD. The CDR3 runs to 16 residues. Unmatched junction bases numbered 6, after V lost 0 bases and J lost 5 bases. The CDR3 coding sequence is TGTGCCACCAGTGATTTGCGTCGGGGGGACGACAATGAGCAGTTCTTC. This gives the protein CATSDLRRGDDNEQFF.

J is TRBJ2-1 and V is TRBV4-1; 7 positions match TRBD2. CDR3 length: 17 residues. J gave up 2 bases and V 1 base, and 8 bases lay outside the gene matches. Germline loops: CDR1 MGHRA, CDR2 YSYEKL. CDR3: CASSQVGGRGTYNEQFF. CDR3 in DNA: TGCGCCAGCAGCCAAGTGGGCGGGAGAGGAACCTACAATGAGCAGTTCTTC.

This clone was observed a single time. The chain joins TRBV19 to TRBJ2-3; D might be TRBD2 (5 bases). The CDR3 extends over 18 amino acids. Germline V gene lookup returns CDR1 LNHDA and CDR2 SQIVND (reference sequence). Trimming stripped 8 bases from V and 3 bases from J, with 27 bases between. The CDR3 nucleotides read TGTGCCAGTCGGAAGATCCCGGGATACCCTGGATCAACAGATACGCAGTATTTT. This gives the protein CASRKIPGYPGSTDTQYF.

The chain combines TRBV9 with TRBJ2-1; D unclear. V lost 0 bases, J lost 6 bases, and 4 bases lay in between. The length of the CDR3 is 12 residues. CDR1 SGDLS and CDR2 YYNGEE come from the germline V gene. DNA of the CDR3: TGTGCCAGCAGCGTAGACGGCAATGAGCAGTTCTTC. Translated: CASSVDGNEQFF.

This clone occurred once. The gene calls are TRBV7-2 and TRBJ1-6, with TRBD1 identical over 7 bases. V shed 1 base, J shed 0 bases, and the junction held 6 bases outside the gene matches. Germline V CDR1 and CDR2: SGHTA, FQGNSA. The CDR3 totals 18 residues. The CDR3 DNA sequence: TGTGCCAGCAGCTTAGGGGACAGATATGGCTCCTATAATTCACCCCTCCACTTT. Residues: CASSLGDRYGSYNSPLHF.

The CDR3 protein is CASSQSGSLYGYTF. The CDR3 DNA reads TGTGCCAGCAGCCAGTCGGGGTCCCTCTATGGCTACACCTTC. The J gene is TRBJ1-2, the V gene TRBV4-2; D gene ambiguous. This CDR3 is 14 amino acids long. Germline V gene data show CDR1 as LGHNA and CDR2 as YNFKEQ. V was trimmed by 3 bases and J by 4 bases, leaving 12 bases between them.

V usage is TRBV9 and J usage is TRBJ1-1, with unresolved D. Germline assignment: CDR1 SGDLS and CDR2 YYNGEE. The CDR3 contains 16 residues. The V end was cut by 0 bases, the J end by 0 bases, with 12 bases between. The CDR3 bases are TGTGCCAGCAGCGTAGGTGCTGCACAAATGAACACTGAAGCTTTCTTT. It yields the protein CASSVGAAQMNTEAFF.

The gene calls are TRBV7-3 and TRBJ2-3, with 15 bases identical to TRBD2. J was trimmed by 3 bases and V by 5 bases; bases with no gene match: 12. The germline CDR1 and CDR2 sequences are SGHTA and FQGTGA. CDR3 length: 19 residues. CDR3 in amino acids: CASSSGTSGRLIGTDTQYF. DNA for the CDR3: TGTGCCAGCAGCAGCGGGACTAGCGGGAGGTTGATTGGGACAGATACGCAGTATTTT.

V and J are TRBV7-9 and TRBJ1-1, with D perhaps matching TRBD1 (6 bases). V was clipped by 3 bases and J by 7 bases, with 9 bases between them. CDR1 and CDR2 (germline): SEHNR, FQNEAQ (reference sequence). The CDR3 extends over 12 amino acids. Here the CDR3 reads CASSLGGLEAFF. CDR3 in DNA: TGTGCCAGCAGCTTGGGGGGGCTTGAAGCTTTCTTT.

The rearrangement links TRBV5-5 to TRBJ1-6; D not certain. This CDR3 has 14 residues. Germline V gives CDR1 SGHKS, CDR2 YYEKEE (reference sequence). V was trimmed by 0 bases and J by 9 bases, leaving 10 bases between them. CDR3 bases: TGTGCCAGCAGCTTGGTAGCAGTGGCTTCACCCCTCCACTTT. Its protein product is CASSLVAVASPLHF.

A note on this clone: Lacking the conserved final phenylalanine or tryptophan, this CDR3 likely reflects a read error. Because the CDR3's place on the DNA is in doubt, the DNA is left out and the CDR3 is given as listed by TCRdb. The chain has TRBV30 and TRBJ2-7; the table gives TRBD1 as D, unverified against the DNA. Germline-derived CDR1 and CDR2 are GTSNPN and SVGIG (reference sequence). The CDR3 totals 12 residues, both ends included. CDR3 residues: CAWSWPGQGARG.

The J gene is TRBJ1-1, the V gene TRBV5-1, with D uncertain. Deletions cut 0 bases from V and 3 bases from J, with 15 bases between. The CDR3 runs to 16 residues. Germline CDR1 SGHRS, CDR2 YFSETQ. CDR3 residues: CASSLAEGPLHTEAFF. The CDR3 bases are TGCGCCAGCAGCTTGGCCGAGGGTCCTCTTCACACTGAAGCTTTCTTT.